This T cell receptor beta chain originates from a study of T-cell reconstitution after alpha-beta-depleted transplantation in children. At least ten counts were recorded for this clonotype. The TCRbeta library was prepared with unique molecular identifiers. TCRdb reprocessed the PCR reads with MiXCR, giving one entry per CDR3 protein. This table has over 70,000 distinct CDR3 sequences, 10% to 15% appearing once. The sequence derives from a human donor who donated a stem cell graft to a child with inherited bone marrow failure. The sequenced sample was PBMCs from the stem cell graft donor, obtained from the stem cell graft.

CDR3 region: CASSLEAPAAGNEQFF. CDR3 nucleotides: TGCGCCAGCAGCTTGGAAGCCCCTGCAGCAGGGAATGAGCAGTTCTTC. The chain links TRBV5-1 to TRBJ2-1; possible D gene TRBD1, 5 bases. Germline CDR1 reads SGHRS; CDR2 reads YFSETQ. The CDR3 runs 16 residues. Trimming pared 0 bases from V and 7 bases from J, leaving 17 bases between. Together with reference TRBV5-1 and TRBJ2-1, the CDR3 gives the full variable domain: KAGVTQTPRYLIKTRGQQVTLSCSPISGHRSVSWYQQTPGQGLQFLFEYFSETQRNKGNFPGRFSGRQFSNSRSEMNVSTLELGDSALYLCASSLEAPAAGNEQFFGPGTRLTVL.